The T cell receptor beta chain under discussion was sequenced for a study of blood T cell repertoires in COVID-19. Turning to the study itself: The United States, Italy and Spain supplied acute and convalescent COVID-19 samples.

Those who participated ranged in age from roughly 18 to 95 years and resided in roughly 26 US areas. Two negative PCRs, clearance, or symptom resolution characterized the recovered Cohort 3 donors. Per the original data handling: It was from reference gene primer amplification that nucleated cell counts were estimated. The assay was immunoSEQ multiplex PCR, and TCRdb's table has in-frame clones only and misses some. From that table come the V and J calls and clone size; the DNA was used to work out D and trimming. The data hold fewer than 450,000 clones, with more than 75% observed a single time. CDR1 is SGHRS, CDR2 YFSETQ, per germline. V dropped 4 bases and J dropped 3; count of bases not matched to a gene: 8. This CDR3 has 16 amino acids.

The sequence came from a woman between 25 and 40 years old who had recovered from COVID-19. Sequencing used PBMCs or T cells enriched from blood (not recorded which). The chain is built from TRBV5-1 and TRBJ2-2, with 8 positions matching TRBD2. CDR3 residues: CASSPPGGKDTGELFF. The CDR3 nucleotides read TGCGCCAGCAGCCCCCCGGGGGGGAAGGACACCGGGGAGCTGTTTTTT.